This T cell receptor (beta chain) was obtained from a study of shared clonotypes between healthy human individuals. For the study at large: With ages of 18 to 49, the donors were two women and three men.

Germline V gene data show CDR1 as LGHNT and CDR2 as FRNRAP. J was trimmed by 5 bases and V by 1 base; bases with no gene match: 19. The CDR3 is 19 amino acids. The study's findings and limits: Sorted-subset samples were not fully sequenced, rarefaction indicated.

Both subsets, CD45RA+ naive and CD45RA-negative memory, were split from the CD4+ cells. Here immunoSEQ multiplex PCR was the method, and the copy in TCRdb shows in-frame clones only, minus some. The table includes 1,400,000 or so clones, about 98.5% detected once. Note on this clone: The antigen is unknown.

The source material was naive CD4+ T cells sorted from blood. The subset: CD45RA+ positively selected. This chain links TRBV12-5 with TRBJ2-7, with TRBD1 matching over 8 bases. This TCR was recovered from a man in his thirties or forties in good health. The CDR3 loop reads CASGLDLGRGRVFPNEQYF. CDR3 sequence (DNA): TGTGCTAGTGGTTTGGACTTGGGCAGGGGGCGCGTGTTCCCTAACGAGCAGTACTTC.